This T cell receptor (beta chain) is drawn from a study of CD8+CD57+ T cells in acquired aplastic anemia (dated by TCRdb to 2016 to 2019). At the level of the whole study: Extracted DNA from sorted CD4+ and CD8+ cells averaged 3.2 ug, ranging from roughly 0.19 to 27.4 ug. A CD8+CD57+ expansion meant a frequency higher than the mean frequency seen in healthy subjects. What the work shows at the level of the full study, not this receptor alone: Although 25 to 30 CD8+ CDR3 sequences were shared by patients and controls, these sequences appeared highly expressed in patients and within the immunodominant clones of patients. Between patients and healthy controls, no significant difference in CD8+ Simpson's diversity was found (P=0.060).

The patients picked for sequencing were ones in whom flow cytometry had shown an expansion of CD8+CD57+ cells. Severe acquired aplastic anemia was diagnosed in all patients according to International Study of Aplastic Anemia and Agranulocytosis and Camitta criteria. At the time blood was sampled, none of the patients had received any therapy. In this study, sorted CD4+ and CD8+ T cells from the blood of healthy subjects and of severe aplastic anemia patients had their TCR repertoires deep-sequenced. Patients were enrolled under clinicaltrials.gov protocols 00001620, 01623167, 00001397, 00071045, 00081523 and 00961064 in the USA. Ficoll-Paque density gradient centrifugation was used to isolate peripheral blood mononuclear cells. Before DNA extraction, CD4+ and CD8+ T cells were sorted with FACS or magnetic beads. V is reduced by 4 bases and J by 0 bases, leaving a spacing of 16 bases between them. The CDR3 measures 16 amino acids from cysteine to phenylalanine. Only the CDR3 DNA is retained, 48 bases long and in frame from the first base. The CDR1 and CDR2 encoded by the germline V gene are SGHVS and FNYEAQ.

TCR beta VDJ combination and CDR3 sequence profiling used genomic DNA as the template. TCR repertoire sequencing was run on an Illumina HiSeq 2000. In the paper's pipeline: Repertoires were assessed using TRBV/TRBJ rearrangement plots, CDR3 size and DJ length profiles, and Simpson's diversity index. Whichever DNA sequence was most abundant in the deep sequencing data was defined as the immunodominant clone. CDR3 amino acid sequences were checked for sharing between subjects and were compared against published repertoires and the VDJdb database. TCRdb reanalyzed the raw reads on its own, using fastp at Q25 for trimming and MiXCR for clone calling, and kept in-frame beta chains. Rows with one shared CDR3 protein collapse into an entry with the most common genes and DNA. The V and J calls, along with clone size, are taken from TCRdb and not from the paper's own processing. For this sample there are 250,000 to 300,000 distinct CDR3 sequences; about three fifths appear just once. The top ten hold under 1.5% of the sample.

For this clonotype: It has no known antigen specificity. No clone much larger than this one lies a single base away; base qualities are absent.

Sequenced: sorted CD4+, CD8+, or CD8+CD57+ T cells (not recorded which) from PBMCs. The sequence came from a human donor with aplastic anemia. The V gene is TRBV7-6 and the J gene is TRBJ2-7; 7 matching bases give a weak D call of TRBD1. The CDR3 reads as follows: CASSWGGQASSYEQYF. The DNA sequence reads TGTGCCAGCAGCTGGGGAGGACAGGCTAGCTCCTACGAGCAGTACTTC.